Detailed here is one T cell receptor beta chain. The antigen remains unidentified. This record belongs to a study of CD8 T cells in Susac syndrome. Study information: When their blood was taken, the Susac syndrome patients had either not yet had any therapy, were taking corticosteroids, or were taking intravenous immunoglobulin alone. Study results and caveats: Expansion of clones was not seen in the CD4+ T cell repertoires of Susac syndrome.

V shed 1 base and J shed 2 bases, with 9 bases lying between them. Germline V gives CDR1 KGHSH, CDR2 LQKENI. This CDR3 comprises 15 residues. Random hexamers were used to reverse transcribe an amount of about 0.45 to 1 ug RNA. The TCR beta CDR3 was amplified by immunoSEQ multiplex PCR across 54 Vbeta, 13 Jbeta. TCRdb reprocessed the immunoSEQ multiplex PCR reads with MiXCR, giving one entry per CDR3 protein. The sample lists roughly 100,000 distinct CDR3 sequences, roughly 94% seen once, with 0.3% to 0.35% in the top ten. Sequencing of TCR beta covered CD8+ and CD4+ T cells obtained from blood. The TCR comes from a human donor with Susac syndrome. The chain combines TRBV18 with TRBJ1-5; tentative D call: TRBD1 (5 bases). Sequencing was performed on CD4+ T cells from PBMCs. CDR3 DNA: TGTGCCAGCTCACCACAGGGGAAAGGCAATCAGCCCCAGCATTTT. Its protein is CASSPQGKGNQPQHF.